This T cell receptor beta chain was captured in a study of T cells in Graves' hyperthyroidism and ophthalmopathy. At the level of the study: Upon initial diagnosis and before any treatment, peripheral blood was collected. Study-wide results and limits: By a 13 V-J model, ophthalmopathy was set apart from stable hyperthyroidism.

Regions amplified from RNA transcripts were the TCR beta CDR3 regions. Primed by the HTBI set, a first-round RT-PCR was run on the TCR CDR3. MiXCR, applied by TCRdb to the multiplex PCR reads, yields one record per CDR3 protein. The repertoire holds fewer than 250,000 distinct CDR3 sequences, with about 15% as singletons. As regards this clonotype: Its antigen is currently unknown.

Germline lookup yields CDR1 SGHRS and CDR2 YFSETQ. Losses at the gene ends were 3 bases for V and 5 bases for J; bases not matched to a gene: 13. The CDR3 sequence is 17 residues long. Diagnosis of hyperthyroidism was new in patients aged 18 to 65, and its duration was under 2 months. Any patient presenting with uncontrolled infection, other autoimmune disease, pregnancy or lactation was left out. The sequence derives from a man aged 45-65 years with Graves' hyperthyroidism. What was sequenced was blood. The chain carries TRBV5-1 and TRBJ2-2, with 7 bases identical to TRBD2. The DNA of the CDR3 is TGCGCCAGCAGCTCTCAGTTGGTCGCGGGAGATACCGGGGAGCTGTTTTTT. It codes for CASSSQLVAGDTGELFF.